This record looks at one T cell receptor beta chain sequence and its context. Its antigen is not identified. TCR alpha and TCR beta cDNA libraries carrying sample barcodes and UMIs were produced by 5'RACE using constant-segment primers. TCRdb called the 5' RACE reads again in MiXCR, with one record for every CDR3 protein. The table has about 430,000 distinct CDR3 sequences, roughly 26% seen once. The data originate from a study of T-cell memory formation after mild COVID-19. Broader study findings: Researchers report contracting CD4+ clones mostly in CM and EM, with CD8+ clones in EMRA.

The material sequenced was PBMCs or a T cell subset sorted from them (not recorded which). This sequence originates from an adult woman who had mild COVID-19 (a few samples of this study predate the infection). Cell type and time point are not known.

This CDR3 is CASSPRLGARTGELFF. CDR3 coding DNA: TGTGCCAGCTCACCACGGTTGGGGGCGCGGACCGGGGAGCTGTTTTTT. V usage is TRBV18 and J usage is TRBJ2-2, with a weak D call TRBD1 (6 bases). This CDR3 has 16 residues. V gave up 1 base and J gave up 5 bases, with 14 bases separating them. Germline-derived CDR1 and CDR2 are KGHSH and LQKENI.